This T cell receptor beta chain was profiled in a study of low-dose radiotherapy and immunotherapy resistance in tumors. Background on the study: The drug cyclophosphamide was given into a vein at 200 mg/m2 every two weeks, one day before radiation and immunotherapy.

This clonotype was recorded many times. Trimming removed 0 bases from V and 6 bases from J; junction bases left unmatched: 7. Germline V gene sequence: CDR1 SGHRS, CDR2 YFSETQ. The CDR3 spans 16 residues. Noted time point: after trial treatment. Treatment defined: LDRT plus nivolumab, ipilimumab, low-dose cyclophosphamide and aspirin (RACIN trial). Low-dose radiotherapy, low-dose cyclophosphamide, aspirin, ipilimumab and nivolumab were all given to the donors. Inclusion covered patients whose advanced solid tumors lacked tumor-infiltrating lymphocytes. With TRAV- and TRBV-specific primers, first-strand cDNA was made, covering the alpha and beta chains. The TCRs were subjected to amplification over around 19 PCR cycles employing a constant-region primer in conjunction with a V-primer adapter. Researchers amplified the isolated mRNA using in vitro transcription. TCRdb reanalysed the reads using MiXCR and keeps one entry per CDR3 protein. The sample contains tens of thousands of distinct CDR3 sequences, around 20% of which appear only once.

This sequence joins TRBV5-1 and TRBJ2-2; 8 nucleotides line up with TRBD2. Sequencing was performed on PBMCs, taken after low-dose radiotherapy plus immunotherapy. The origin of this receptor is a female donor with ovarian cancer. This chain's CDR3 is CASSLAGTSFAGELFF. The CDR3 region has the DNA TGCGCCAGCAGCTTGGCCGGGACTAGTTTCGCCGGGGAGCTGTTTTTT.